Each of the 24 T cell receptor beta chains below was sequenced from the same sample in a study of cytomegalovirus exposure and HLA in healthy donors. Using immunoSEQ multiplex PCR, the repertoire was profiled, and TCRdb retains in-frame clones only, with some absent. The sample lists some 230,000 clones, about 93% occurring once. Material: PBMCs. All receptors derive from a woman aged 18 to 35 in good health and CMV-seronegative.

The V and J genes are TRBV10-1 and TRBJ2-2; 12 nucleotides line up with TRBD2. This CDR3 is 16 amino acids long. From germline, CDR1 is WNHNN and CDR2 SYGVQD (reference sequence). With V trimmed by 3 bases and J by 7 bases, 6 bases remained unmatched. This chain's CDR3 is CASSDWTSGTGGELFF. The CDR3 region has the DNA TGCGCCAGCAGTGATTGGACTAGCGGGACCGGCGGGGAGCTGTTTTTT.

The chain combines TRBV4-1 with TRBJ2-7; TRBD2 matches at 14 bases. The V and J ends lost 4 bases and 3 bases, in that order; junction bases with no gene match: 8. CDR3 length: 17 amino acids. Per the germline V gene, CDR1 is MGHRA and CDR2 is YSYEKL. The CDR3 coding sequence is TGCGCCAGCAGCCTAGGCTTCGGGACTAGCGGGGGCTACGAGCAGTACTTC. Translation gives CASSLGFGTSGGYEQYF.

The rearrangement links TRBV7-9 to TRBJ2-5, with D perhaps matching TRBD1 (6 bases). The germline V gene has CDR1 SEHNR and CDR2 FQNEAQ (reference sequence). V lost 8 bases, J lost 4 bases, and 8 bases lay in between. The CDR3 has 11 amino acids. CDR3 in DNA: TGTGCCAGCGGACAGAGAGAGACCCAGTACTTC. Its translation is CASGQRETQYF.

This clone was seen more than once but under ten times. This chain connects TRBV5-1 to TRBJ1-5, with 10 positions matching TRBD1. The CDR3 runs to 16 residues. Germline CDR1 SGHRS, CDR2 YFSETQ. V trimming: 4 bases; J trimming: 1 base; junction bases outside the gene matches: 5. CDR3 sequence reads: CASSPGTGESNQPQHF. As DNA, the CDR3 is TGCGCCAGCAGCCCCGGGACAGGGGAAAGCAATCAGCCCCAGCATTTT.

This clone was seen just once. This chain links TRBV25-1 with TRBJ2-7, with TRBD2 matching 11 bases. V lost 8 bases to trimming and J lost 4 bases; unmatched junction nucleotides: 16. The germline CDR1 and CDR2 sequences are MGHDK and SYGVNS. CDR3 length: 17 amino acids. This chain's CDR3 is CASLRGLADLAAYEQYF. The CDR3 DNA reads TGTGCCAGCCTACGGGGACTAGCGGATTTGGCCGCGTACGAGCAGTACTTC.

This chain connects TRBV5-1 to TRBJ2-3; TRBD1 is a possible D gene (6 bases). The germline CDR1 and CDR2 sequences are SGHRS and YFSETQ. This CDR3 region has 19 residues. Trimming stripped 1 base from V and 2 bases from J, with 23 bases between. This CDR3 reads CASSLILAGQGINTDTQYF. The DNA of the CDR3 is TGCGCCAGCAGCTTGATCCTCGCAGGTCAGGGGATAAACACAGATACGCAGTATTTT.

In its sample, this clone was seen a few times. CDR3 loop: CASSQTVDEQYF. CDR3 coding DNA: TGCGCCAGCAGTCAAACGGTGGACGAGCAGTACTTC. This sequence joins TRBV23-1 and TRBJ2-7, with D unresolved. TRBV23-1 is an open reading frame whose function is uncertain. Trimming left V 2 bases short and J 5 bases short, with 7 bases between. CDR3 length: 12 amino acids.

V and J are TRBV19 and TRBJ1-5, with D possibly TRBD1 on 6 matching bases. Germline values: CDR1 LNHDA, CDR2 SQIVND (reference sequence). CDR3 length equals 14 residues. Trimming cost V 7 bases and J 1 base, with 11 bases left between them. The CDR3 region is CASIPQGSNQPQHF. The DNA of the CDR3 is TGTGCCAGTATCCCTCAGGGGAGCAATCAGCCCCAGCATTTT.

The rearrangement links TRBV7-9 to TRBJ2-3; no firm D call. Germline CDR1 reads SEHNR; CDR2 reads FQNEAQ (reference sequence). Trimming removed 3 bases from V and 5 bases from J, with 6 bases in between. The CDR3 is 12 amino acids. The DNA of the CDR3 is TGTGCCAGCAGCTTGGAGAAAGATACGCAGTATTTT. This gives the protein CASSLEKDTQYF.

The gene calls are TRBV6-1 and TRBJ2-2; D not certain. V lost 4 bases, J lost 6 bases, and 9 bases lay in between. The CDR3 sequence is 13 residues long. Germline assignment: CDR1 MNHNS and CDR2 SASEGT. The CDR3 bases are TGTGCCAGCAGTGCAACGGGTCCCGGGGAGCTGTTTTTT. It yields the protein CASSATGPGELFF.

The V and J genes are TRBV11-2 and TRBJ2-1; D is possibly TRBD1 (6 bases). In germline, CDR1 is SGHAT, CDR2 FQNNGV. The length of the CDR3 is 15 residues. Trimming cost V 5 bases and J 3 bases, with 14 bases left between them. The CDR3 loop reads CASSAQGIFYNEQFF. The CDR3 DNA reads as TGTGCCAGCAGCGCTCAGGGGATTTTCTACAATGAGCAGTTCTTC.

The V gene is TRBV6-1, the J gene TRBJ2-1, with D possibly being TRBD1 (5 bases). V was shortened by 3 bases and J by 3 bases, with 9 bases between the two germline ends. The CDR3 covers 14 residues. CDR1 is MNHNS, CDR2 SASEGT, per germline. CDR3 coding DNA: TGTGCCAGCAGTGACAGGGATATCTACAATGAGCAGTTCTTC. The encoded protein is CASSDRDIYNEQFF.

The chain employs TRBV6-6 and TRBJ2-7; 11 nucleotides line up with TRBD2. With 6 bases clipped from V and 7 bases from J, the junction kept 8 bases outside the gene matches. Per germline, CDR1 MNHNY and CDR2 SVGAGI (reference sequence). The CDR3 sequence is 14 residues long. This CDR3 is CASRTTSGAGEQYF. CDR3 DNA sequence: TGTGCCAGCAGAACGACTAGCGGGGCTGGGGAGCAGTACTTC.

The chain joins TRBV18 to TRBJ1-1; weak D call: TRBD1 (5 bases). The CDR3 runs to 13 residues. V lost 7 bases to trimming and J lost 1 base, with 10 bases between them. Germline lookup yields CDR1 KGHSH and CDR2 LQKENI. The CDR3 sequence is CASLGLANTEAFF. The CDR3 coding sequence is TGTGCCAGCTTGGGGCTGGCGAACACTGAAGCTTTCTTT.

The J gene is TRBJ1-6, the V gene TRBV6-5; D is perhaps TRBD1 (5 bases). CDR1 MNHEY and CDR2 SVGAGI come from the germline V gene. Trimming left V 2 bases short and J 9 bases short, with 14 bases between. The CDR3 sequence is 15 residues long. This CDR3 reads CASSYGGTLGSPLHF. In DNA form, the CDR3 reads TGTGCCAGCAGTTACGGAGGGACCCTGGGTTCACCCCTCCACTTT.

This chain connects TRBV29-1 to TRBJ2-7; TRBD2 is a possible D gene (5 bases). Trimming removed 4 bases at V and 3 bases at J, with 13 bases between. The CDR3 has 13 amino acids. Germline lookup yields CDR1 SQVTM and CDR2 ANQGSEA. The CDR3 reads CSVAGSSLYEQYF. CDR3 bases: TGCAGCGTTGCGGGGAGTTCCCTCTACGAGCAGTACTTC.

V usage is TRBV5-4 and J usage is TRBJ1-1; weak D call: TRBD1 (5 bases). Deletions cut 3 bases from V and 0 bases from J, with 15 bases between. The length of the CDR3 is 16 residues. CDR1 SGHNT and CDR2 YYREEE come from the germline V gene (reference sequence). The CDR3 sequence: CASSSRELPMNTEAFF. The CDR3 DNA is TGTGCCAGCAGCTCCAGGGAACTACCGATGAACACTGAAGCTTTCTTT.

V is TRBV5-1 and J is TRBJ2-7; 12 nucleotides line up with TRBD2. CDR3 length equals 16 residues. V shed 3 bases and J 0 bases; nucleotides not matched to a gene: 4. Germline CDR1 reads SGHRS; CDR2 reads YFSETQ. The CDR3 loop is CASSWTSGDSSYEQYF. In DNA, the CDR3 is TGCGCCAGCAGCTGGACTAGCGGGGATAGCTCCTACGAGCAGTACTTC.

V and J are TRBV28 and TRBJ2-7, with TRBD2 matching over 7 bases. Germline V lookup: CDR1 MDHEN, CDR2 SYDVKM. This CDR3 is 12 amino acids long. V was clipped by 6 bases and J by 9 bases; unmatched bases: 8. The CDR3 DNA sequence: TGTGCCAGCAGGACCCAGCGGGAACGGCAGTACTTC. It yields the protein CASRTQRERQYF.

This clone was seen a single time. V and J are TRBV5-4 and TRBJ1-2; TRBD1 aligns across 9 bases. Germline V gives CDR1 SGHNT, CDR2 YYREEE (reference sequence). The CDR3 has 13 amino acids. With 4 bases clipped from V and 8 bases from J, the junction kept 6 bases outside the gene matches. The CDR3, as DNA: TGTGCCAGCAGCGGGACAGGGCGATACGGCTACACCTTC. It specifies CASSGTGRYGYTF.

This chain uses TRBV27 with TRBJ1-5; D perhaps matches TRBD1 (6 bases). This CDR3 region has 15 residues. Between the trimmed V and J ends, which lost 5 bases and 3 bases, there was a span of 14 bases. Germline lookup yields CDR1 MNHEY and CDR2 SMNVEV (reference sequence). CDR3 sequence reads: CASSITGISNQPQHF. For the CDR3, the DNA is TGTGCCAGCAGTATAACAGGGATCTCCAATCAGCCCCAGCATTTT.

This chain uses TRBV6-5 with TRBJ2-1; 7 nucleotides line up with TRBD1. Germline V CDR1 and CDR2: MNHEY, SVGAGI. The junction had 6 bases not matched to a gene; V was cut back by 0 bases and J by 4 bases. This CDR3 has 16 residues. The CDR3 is CASSYSGQTRYNEQFF. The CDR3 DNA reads TGTGCCAGCAGTTACTCGGGACAGACCAGATACAATGAGCAGTTCTTC.

As DNA, the CDR3 is TGTGCCAGTAAAACAGGGGCCGGCACAGATACGCAGTATTTT. Its protein product is CASKTGAGTDTQYF. The chain carries TRBV19 and TRBJ2-3; 7 bases match TRBD1. CDR3 size: 14 residues. After removal of 7 bases from V and 1 base from J, the junction contained 5 bases not matched to a gene. CDR1 is LNHDA, CDR2 SQIVND, per germline (reference sequence).

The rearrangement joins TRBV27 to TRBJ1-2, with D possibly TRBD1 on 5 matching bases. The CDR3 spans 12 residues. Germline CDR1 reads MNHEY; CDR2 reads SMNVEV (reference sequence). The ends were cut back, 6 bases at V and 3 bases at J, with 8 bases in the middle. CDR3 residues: CASRGGDYGYTF. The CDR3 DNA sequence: TGTGCCAGCAGGGGGGGGGACTATGGCTACACCTTC.